The 16 T cell receptor beta chains listed next were all sequenced from one sample in a study of control samples from healthy donors and cancer patients (dated by TCRdb to the early 2020s). The library came from the immunoSEQ multiplex PCR assay. TCRdb retrieved this table from immuneACCESS and kept in-frame rearrangements only. Not all clones are present; in checked studies, unresolved V genes account for under half, and no reason is known for the remainder. The sample table lists around 140,000 clones, approximately 91% of them with a count of one. The ten biggest clones cover 3.2% of the sample. The specimen sequenced was blood. The receptors were gathered from a man aged 25-40 years in good health.

The chain links TRBV6-4 to TRBJ1-1; no firm D call. Germline CDR1 MRHNA, CDR2 SNTAGT. This CDR3 is built from 13 residues. With 4 bases removed from V and 1 base from J, the gap between germline ends came to 7 bases. As DNA, the CDR3 is TGTGCCAGCAGTGTAAAGGGGAACACTGAAGCTTTCTTT. This gives the protein CASSVKGNTEAFF.

V and J are TRBV7-2 and TRBJ2-3; 7 bases are a match to TRBD2. CDR3 length: 15 residues. Germline CDR1 and CDR2: SGHTA and FQGNSA. V gave up 1 base and J gave up 2 bases; unmatched junction bases: 3. CDR3 DNA: TGTGCCAGCAGCTTAGACGGGGGGATCACAGATACGCAGTATTTT. It is translated as CASSLDGGITDTQYF.

The rearrangement joins TRBV24-1 to TRBJ2-1; 11 positions match TRBD1. The V gene's germline CDR1 is KGHDR and CDR2 SFDVKD. The trim removed 3 bases at V and 4 bases at J, leaving 7 bases unmatched. This CDR3 is 17 amino acids long. The CDR3 bases are TGTGCCACCAGTGATCCGCTGGGGACAGGGGGTTACAATGAGCAGTTCTTC. This translates into CATSDPLGTGGYNEQFF.

V is TRBV20-1 and J is TRBJ2-7; TRBD1 might be the D (6 bases). CDR3 length equals 15 residues. Germline CDR1 DFQATT, CDR2 SNEGSKA (reference sequence). Deletions cut 3 bases from V and 1 base from J, with 16 bases between. This chain's CDR3 is CSASGRGTESYEQYF. CDR3 DNA sequence: TGCAGTGCTAGTGGTAGGGGGACGGAGTCCTACGAGCAGTACTTC.

This chain uses TRBV7-2 with TRBJ2-3; 7 bases agree with TRBD2. This CDR3 comprises 16 residues. Losses at the gene ends were 5 bases for V and 3 bases for J; bases not matched to a gene: 11. Germline V gives CDR1 SGHTA, CDR2 FQGNSA. The CDR3 DNA follows: TGTGCCAGCAGCCCCCGGACTAGTTTTGGAACAGATACGCAGTATTTT. As protein: CASSPRTSFGTDTQYF. The variable domain in full, completed from reference TRBV7-2 and TRBJ2-3, reads GAGVSQSPSNKVTEKGKDVELRCDPISGHTALYWYRQSLGQGLEFLIYFQGNSAPDKSGLPSDRFSAERTGGSVSTLTIQRTQQEDSAVYLCASSPRTSFGTDTQYFGPGTRLTVL.

This sequence joins TRBV9 and TRBJ2-3; the match to TRBD2 covers 8 bases. This CDR3 has 15 residues. Germline assignment: CDR1 SGDLS and CDR2 YYNGEE. Unmatched junction bases numbered 6, after V lost 5 bases and J lost 1 base. CDR3 sequence: CASRPSGGRTDTQYF. The DNA of the CDR3 is TGTGCCAGCAGACCAAGCGGGGGCCGCACAGATACGCAGTATTTT.

J is TRBJ2-3 and V is TRBV10-3, with TRBD1 matching 9 bases. The CDR3 contains 20 residues. The V and J ends lost 0 bases and 2 bases, in that order; junction bases with no gene match: 15. Germline lookup yields CDR1 ENHRY and CDR2 SYGVKD. The chain's CDR3 is CAISESGQGQGPSVTDTQYF. CDR3 DNA sequence: TGTGCCATCAGTGAGTCCGGACAGGGACAGGGCCCTTCCGTCACAGATACGCAGTATTTT.

CDR3 in amino acids: CASSEITGPYLNEQFF. For the CDR3, the DNA is TGCGCCAGCAGTGAAATCACAGGGCCCTACCTGAATGAGCAGTTCTTC. The chain recombines TRBV10-2 with TRBJ2-1, with a tentative D call TRBD1 (6 bases). The germline CDR1 and CDR2 sequences are WSHSY and SAAADI. The CDR3 totals 16 residues. V was pared by 3 bases and J by 7 bases, with 19 bases between.

The chain carries TRBV6-5 and TRBJ2-1; 12 bases fit TRBD2. The CDR3 spans 15 residues. Looked up from germline, CDR1 is MNHEY and CDR2 is SVGAGI. V lost 6 bases and J lost 15; bases outside the gene matches: 15. CDR3 in amino acids: CASSPGAPSGGVPFF. The CDR3 nucleotides are TGTGCCAGCAGCCCCGGGGCCCCTAGCGGGGGGGTTCCGTTCTTC.

The chain recombines TRBV7-3 with TRBJ2-1; D is ambiguous. This CDR3 region has 12 residues. Germline CDR1 and CDR2: SGHTA and FQGTGA. Trimming shortened V by 1 base and J by 6 bases, and 4 bases separated the two germline ends. The CDR3, as DNA: TGTGCCAGCAGCTTAAACCGCAATGAGCAGTTCTTC. This sequence encodes CASSLNRNEQFF.

V and J are TRBV2 and TRBJ2-1; 9 bases fit TRBD2. CDR1 and CDR2 from the germline V gene are SNHLY and FYNNEI. There are 16 residues in the CDR3. V gave up 8 bases and J gave up 1 base; unmatched junction bases: 9. CDR3 nucleotides: TGTGCCAGCTGGGGTAGCGGGGGCCGTTCCTACAATGAGCAGTTCTTC. Amino acids: CASWGSGGRSYNEQFF.

V is TRBV29-1 and J is TRBJ2-7; 10 bases are a match to TRBD1. The germline V gene encodes CDR1 SQVTM and CDR2 ANQGSEA. Losses at the gene ends were 6 bases for V and 6 bases for J; bases not matched to a gene: 5. This CDR3 contains 12 residues. The CDR3 DNA reads as TGCAGCGTGCCGGGACAGGGGTTCGAGCAGTACTTC. Its translation: CSVPGQGFEQYF.

The chain joins TRBV5-1 to TRBJ1-1, with D tentatively TRBD1 (5 bases). Trimming shortened V by 3 bases and J by 5 bases, and 14 bases separated the two germline ends. CDR3 length: 14 amino acids. In germline, CDR1 is SGHRS, CDR2 YFSETQ. This CDR3 reads CASSSGTMGTEAFF. The DNA of the CDR3 is TGCGCCAGCAGCTCTGGGACGATGGGGACTGAAGCTTTCTTT.

This clone appeared a single time. J is TRBJ1-2 and V is TRBV7-2, with D possibly being TRBD1 (5 bases). The ends were cut back, 1 base at V and 1 base at J, with 10 bases in the middle. The length of the CDR3 is 15 residues. CDR1 is SGHTA, CDR2 FQGNSA, per germline. The CDR3: CASSLVSGGNYGYTF. The CDR3 DNA reads TGTGCCAGCAGCTTAGTTTCTGGGGGTAACTATGGCTACACCTTC. Combining the CDR3 with reference TRBV7-2 and TRBJ1-2 gives the whole variable domain GAGVSQSPSNKVTEKGKDVELRCDPISGHTALYWYRQSLGQGLEFLIYFQGNSAPDKSGLPSDRFSAERTGGSVSTLTIQRTQQEDSAVYLCASSLVSGGNYGYTFGSGTRLTVV.

This clone was counted once. At one end the junction does not follow the germline gene, possibly because of a read error. The J gene is TRBJ1-3, the V gene TRBV12-3 or TRBV12-4; D uncertain. The CDR3 loop spans 11 amino acids. Here the CDR3 reads CASSLEGTLYF. The DNA of the CDR3 is TGTGCCAGCAGTTTAGAGGGCACCCTATATTTT.

The chain is built from TRBV28 and TRBJ2-7; 11 bases line up with TRBD1. This CDR3 comprises 15 residues. Germline V gives CDR1 MDHEN, CDR2 SYDVKM. V lost 6 bases, J lost 3 bases, and 7 bases stayed unmatched. CDR3 DNA: TGTGCCAGCAGCACCCCGGGACAGGGGGTCTACGAGCAGTACTTC. This translates into CASSTPGQGVYEQYF. Using reference TRBV28 and TRBJ2-7 for the parts outside the CDR3, the full variable domain is DVKVTQSSRYLVKRTGEKVFLECVQDMDHENMFWYRQDPGLGLRLIYFSYDVKMKEKGDIPEGYSVSREKKERFSLILESASTNQTSMYLCASSTPGQGVYEQYFGPGTRLTVT.